This TCR beta chain was observed in a study of regulatory T cells in long-lasting Graves disease. At least ten counts were recorded for this clonotype. Time point of the sample: newly diagnosed GD, antithyroid drugs for less than 3 months. With RNA extracted from PBMCs as input, the TCR library was made. Arm-PCR with iRepertoire HTBI primers amplified the CDR3 regions for these TCR beta libraries. TCRdb used MiXCR to reprocess the multiplex PCR reads, holding one entry per CDR3 protein. The sample gives 400,000 to 450,000 distinct CDR3 sequences, over 15% of which show up once; over 8.5% is in the top ten. The sample was also linked to a second study, of T cells in Graves' hyperthyroidism and ophthalmopathy. That paper notes: Diagnostic decisions used clinical symptoms, serum thyroxine and TRAb, thyroid ultrasound and orbital computed tomography. The HTBI primer set served for first-round RT-PCR of the TCR CDR3.

Source: peripheral blood mononuclear cells (PBMCs), taken at new diagnosis, from a patient treated with antithyroid drugs. The source is a woman younger than 45 with Graves disease.

The CDR3 sequence: CASQKGSNEKLFF. The CDR3 nucleotides are TGTGCCAGCCAAAAGGGGAGTAATGAAAAACTGTTTTTT. V is TRBV2 and J is TRBJ1-4; TRBD1 is a possible D gene (5 bases). Germline V gene lookup returns CDR1 SNHLY and CDR2 FYNNEI. The CDR3 runs to 13 residues. V dropped 8 bases and J dropped 4 bases, with 11 bases sitting between them.